This TCR beta chain was profiled in a study of blood T cell repertoires in COVID-19. In the original workflow: Amplified reference gene primers provided the basis for estimating nucleated cell counts. This table comes from immunoSEQ multiplex PCR, and its TCRdb copy is limited to in-frame clones, with some not included. D and trimming come from the DNA, and the V and J calls and clone size come from that table. In the table there are over 120,000 clones, around 82% of which are singletons. The sequence derives from a human donor in a cohort sampled during active COVID-19. Specimen: peripheral blood.

The CDR3 is CASRRPGFSEQYF. The CDR3 DNA sequence: TGTGCCAGCAGACGTCCGGGGTTCTCCGAGCAGTACTTC. The chain carries TRBV2 and TRBJ2-7; D possibly corresponds to TRBD2 (5 bases). CDR1 is SNHLY, CDR2 FYNNEI, per germline. Trimming left V 6 bases short and J 6 bases short, with 15 bases between. The CDR3 loop spans 13 amino acids.